What follows are 23 T cell receptor beta chains derived from one specimen sequenced in a study of shared clonotypes between healthy human individuals. Using immunoSEQ multiplex PCR, the repertoire was profiled, and TCRdb retains in-frame clones only, with some absent. This table holds about 1 million clones, around 76% found once. The sequenced material came from memory CD4+ T cells sorted from blood. Subset indicated: CD45RA-negative fraction. These receptors originate from a man aged 18 to 29 in good health.

This clone appeared a single time. The CDR3 region has the DNA TGTGCCAGCAACGGGGCCCTCAGGCGCGAGCAGTACTTC. Translation gives CASNGALRREQYF. V usage is TRBV6-5 and J usage is TRBJ2-7, with D perhaps TRBD1 or TRBD2 (5 bases each). This CDR3 region has 13 residues. V dropped 7 bases and J dropped 6 bases, with 16 bases sitting between them. Germline assignment: CDR1 MNHEY and CDR2 SVGAGI.

V usage is TRBV19 and J usage is TRBJ2-2; D call uncertain. The CDR3 spans 13 residues. The germline CDR1 and CDR2 sequences are LNHDA and SQIVND (reference sequence). Trimming took 5 bases from V and 10 from J, leaving 14 bases between them. CDR3 protein: CASSQEPRKELFF. In nucleotides, the CDR3 is TGTGCCAGTAGTCAAGAGCCCCGTAAGGAGCTGTTTTTT.

This chain connects TRBV7-2 to TRBJ2-7, with D unresolved. Germline CDR1 SGHTA, CDR2 FQGNSA. The CDR3 totals 15 residues. The V end lost 1 base, the J end lost 0 bases, and 10 bases lay between the germline ends. The chain's CDR3 is CASSLGGFSSYEQYF. The CDR3 region has the DNA TGTGCCAGCAGCTTAGGAGGCTTTAGCTCCTACGAGCAGTACTTC. Supplemented by reference TRBV7-2 and TRBJ2-7, the full variable domain reads GAGVSQSPSNKVTEKGKDVELRCDPISGHTALYWYRQSLGQGLEFLIYFQGNSAPDKSGLPSDRFSAERTGGSVSTLTIQRTQQEDSAVYLCASSLGGFSSYEQYFGPGTRLTVT.

As concerns this clone: The same CDR3 can be traced to other DNA sequences in this sample. This chain joins TRBV18 and TRBJ1-6; 7 bases fit TRBD1. Trimming at V came to 4 bases and at J to 7 bases, leaving 4 bases not matched to a gene. The CDR3 runs to 14 residues. Germline V gives CDR1 KGHSH, CDR2 LQKENI. Here the CDR3 DNA reads TGTGCCAGCTCACGACAGGGAGGGAATTCACCCCTCCACTTT. Translating it yields CASSRQGGNSPLHF.

The chain couples TRBV12-5 to TRBJ2-3; D is unclear. The germline V gene encodes CDR1 LGHNT and CDR2 FRNRAP. Trimming pared 0 bases from V and 3 bases from J, leaving 13 bases between. This CDR3 region has 16 residues. CDR3 sequence reads: CASGLVSIGLTDTQYF. The CDR3 region has the DNA TGTGCTAGTGGTTTGGTATCTATCGGGCTTACAGATACGCAGTATTTT.

The chain uses TRBV7-2 and TRBJ1-4; D is unclear. The CDR3 runs to 14 residues. Trimming removed 0 bases at V and 8 bases at J, with 10 bases between. CDR1 is SGHTA, CDR2 FQGNSA, per germline. This CDR3 reads CASSLAGGNEKLFF. The CDR3 DNA reads as TGTGCCAGCAGCTTAGCCGGAGGAAACGAAAAACTGTTTTTT.

J is TRBJ1-2 and V is TRBV30; possible D gene TRBD1, 6 bases. Germline CDR1 GTSNPN, CDR2 SVGIG (reference sequence). The CDR3 runs to 12 residues. V lost 1 base and J lost 3, with 6 bases in between. Here the CDR3 DNA reads TGTGCCTGGAGTGACAGGGACTATGGCTACACCTTC. It codes for CAWSDRDYGYTF.

The V and J genes are TRBV7-2 and TRBJ2-1, with TRBD1 as a possible D gene (7 bases). Germline-derived CDR1 and CDR2 are SGHTA and FQGNSA. The CDR3 is 15 residues long. Trimming stripped 0 bases from V and 6 bases from J, with 12 bases between. The CDR3 is CASSLAQGGFNEQFF. CDR3 nucleotides: TGTGCCAGCAGCTTAGCTCAGGGGGGATTCAATGAGCAGTTCTTC. Full variable domain (rest looked up from reference TRBV7-2 and TRBJ2-1): GAGVSQSPSNKVTEKGKDVELRCDPISGHTALYWYRQSLGQGLEFLIYFQGNSAPDKSGLPSDRFSAERTGGSVSTLTIQRTQQEDSAVYLCASSLAQGGFNEQFFGPGTRLTVL.

The rearrangement uses TRBV28 and TRBJ1-4, with TRBD1 matching 12 bases. V lost 5 bases and J lost 7; bases outside the gene matches: 14. Germline-derived CDR1 and CDR2 are MDHEN and SYDVKM. The CDR3 consists of 18 residues. CDR3 protein: CASSPRRDRGQRGEKLFF. The CDR3 nucleotides read TGTGCCAGCAGTCCGCGCCGGGACAGGGGGCAAAGAGGTGAAAAACTGTTTTTT.

This clone was counted a single time. A far larger clone differs by one base, so this is likely a read error. The genes are TRBV13 and TRBJ2-3; TRBD2 aligns across 8 bases. The length of the CDR3 is 14 residues. V gave up 5 bases and J gave up 1 base; unmatched junction bases: 2. Germline values: CDR1 PRHDT, CDR2 FYEKMQ (reference sequence). CDR3 protein: CASSMTSGTDTQYF. The CDR3 coding sequence is TGTGCCAGCAGCATGACTAGCGGCACAGATACGCAGTATTTT. Combining the CDR3 with reference TRBV13 and TRBJ2-3 gives the whole variable domain AAGVIQSPRHLIKEKRETATLKCYPIPRHDTVYWYQQGPGQDPQFLISFYEKMQSDKGSIPDRFSAQQFSDYHSELNMSSLELGDSALYFCASSMTSGTDTQYFGPGTRLTVL.

The chain uses TRBV5-6 and TRBJ2-5, with a tentative D call TRBD2 (5 bases). V lost 0 bases to trimming and J lost 0 bases, with 15 bases between them. The CDR3 consists of 17 residues. CDR1 and CDR2 from the germline V gene are SGHDT and YYEEEE. Written as DNA, the CDR3 is TGTGCCAGCAGCTTGGCGGCAGGAGGTGTGTACCAAGAGACCCAGTACTTC. Its translation: CASSLAAGGVYQETQYF.

The chain combines TRBV5-4 with TRBJ2-2, with D uncertain. The ends were cut back, 5 bases at V and 4 bases at J, with 6 bases in the middle. The CDR3 runs 12 residues. The germline V gene has CDR1 SGHNT and CDR2 YYREEE (reference sequence). The CDR3 here is CASSQSTGELFF. DNA for the CDR3: TGTGCCAGCAGTCAGAGCACCGGGGAGCTGTTTTTT.

This clone was detected once. This sequence may be a read error, since a much larger clone differs from it by one base. Other DNA sequences of this sample code for an identical CDR3. The chain recombines TRBV5-1 with TRBJ2-5; 10 bases agree with TRBD2. V was pared by 2 bases and J by 4 bases, with 2 bases of the junction left unmatched. Germline V CDR1 and CDR2: SGHRS, YFSETQ. This CDR3 comprises 14 residues. The CDR3 here is CASSLAGGRETQYF. For the CDR3, the DNA is TGCGCCAGCAGCTTAGCGGGGGGGCGAGAGACCCAGTACTTC.

This chain links TRBV10-1 with TRBJ2-4; TRBD1 matches at 9 bases. The length of the CDR3 is 20 residues. Looked up from germline, CDR1 is WNHNN and CDR2 is SYGVQD (reference sequence). Losses at the gene ends were 0 bases for V and 0 bases for J; bases not matched to a gene: 12. CDR3 nucleotide sequence: TGCGCCAGCAGTGAGTCGGAGGACAGGGGCGGTCGACCAGCCAAAAACATTCAGTACTTC. Its protein product is CASSESEDRGGRPAKNIQYF.

V usage is TRBV9 and J usage is TRBJ2-5, with D perhaps matching TRBD1 or TRBD2 (6 bases each). The CDR3 is 16 amino acids. Trimming cost V 4 bases and J 2 bases, with 18 bases left between them. Germline loops: CDR1 SGDLS, CDR2 YYNGEE. The CDR3 loop reads CASSPRAGHDQETQYF. CDR3 sequence (DNA): TGTGCCAGCAGCCCCCGTGCGGGACACGATCAAGAGACCCAGTACTTC.

V is TRBV4-3 and J is TRBJ2-5; 7 bases are a match to TRBD2. CDR1 is LGHNA, CDR2 YSLEER, per germline. With 0 bases clipped from V and 4 bases from J, the junction kept 8 bases outside the gene matches. CDR3 length: 16 amino acids. DNA of the CDR3: TGCGCCAGCAGCCAAGATGGGGGGGGTTCAGGAGAGACCCAGTACTTC. Its translation: CASSQDGGGSGETQYF.

The chain couples TRBV5-4 to TRBJ1-2, with D uncertain. Germline CDR1 and CDR2: SGHNT and YYREEE (reference sequence). Trimming shortened V by 0 bases and J by 7 bases, and 7 bases separated the two germline ends. This CDR3 spans 12 amino acids. CDR3 sequence: CASSLGSSGYTF. CDR3 in DNA: TGTGCCAGCAGCTTGGGGTCTAGTGGCTACACCTTC.

The chain recombines TRBV9 with TRBJ2-5, with TRBD1 as a possible D gene (6 bases). V dropped 4 bases and J dropped 5 bases, with 15 bases sitting between them. Germline V gives CDR1 SGDLS, CDR2 YYNGEE. The CDR3 is made up of 14 amino acids. The CDR3 region has the DNA TGTGCCAGCAGCCGCTGGGGCCAGGGGGAGACCCAGTACTTC. Residues: CASSRWGQGETQYF.

The CDR3 DNA reads TGTGCCTGGGGTGGACTAGCGGGAACTGGTGGGCAGTACTTC. This encodes CAWGGLAGTGGQYF. The V and J genes are TRBV30 and TRBJ2-7, with 12 bases lining up with TRBD2. This CDR3 comprises 14 residues. Germline values: CDR1 GTSNPN, CDR2 SVGIG (reference sequence). The V and J ends lost 5 bases and 9 bases, in that order; junction bases with no gene match: 11.

J is TRBJ1-1 and V is TRBV5-4; D is ambiguous. Germline CDR1 reads SGHNT; CDR2 reads YYREEE (reference sequence). V shed 6 bases and J shed 5 bases, with 17 bases lying between them. The CDR3 spans 14 residues. CDR3 residues: CASKTLAGGTEAFF. CDR3 DNA sequence: TGTGCCAGCAAAACCCTTGCAGGAGGGACTGAAGCTTTCTTT.

The V gene is TRBV15, the J gene TRBJ2-5, with 8 positions matching TRBD2. J gave up 7 bases and V 1 base, and 14 bases lay outside the gene matches. The CDR3 contains 17 residues. Germline-derived CDR1 and CDR2 are LNHNV and YYDKDF (reference sequence). The CDR3 spells CATSRARGGGRPLTQYF. The CDR3 nucleotides are TGTGCCACCAGCAGAGCCCGGGGGGGCGGGAGGCCTTTGACCCAGTACTTC. Complete variable domain (other parts from reference TRBV15 and TRBJ2-5): DAMVIQNPRYQVTQFGKPVTLSCSQTLNHNVMYWYQQKSSQAPKLLFHYYDKDFNNEADTPDNFQSRRPNTSFCFLDIRSPGLGDTAMYLCATSRARGGGRPLTQYFGPGTRLLVL.

This sequence joins TRBV27 and TRBJ1-5; 7 bases are a match to TRBD1. Trimming at V came to 3 bases and at J to 4 bases, leaving 15 bases not matched to a gene. Germline V gene data show CDR1 as MNHEY and CDR2 as SMNVEV (reference sequence). The CDR3 is made up of 18 amino acids. The CDR3 protein is CASSFRPDRPLRNQPQHF. As DNA, the CDR3 is TGTGCCAGCAGTTTCCGGCCGGACAGGCCTTTGCGGAATCAGCCCCAGCATTTT.

The V gene is TRBV30, the J gene TRBJ2-5; D gene uncertain. Germline assignment: CDR1 GTSNPN and CDR2 SVGIG (reference sequence). The CDR3 is made up of 11 amino acids. V was clipped by 0 bases and J by 8 bases, with 7 bases between them. DNA of the CDR3: TGTGCCTGGAGTGTAGTCGCAACCCAGTACTTC. Translated, it gives CAWSVVATQYF. Combining the CDR3 with reference TRBV30 and TRBJ2-5 gives the whole variable domain SQTIHQWPATLVQPVGSPLSLECTVEGTSNPNLYWYRQAAGRGLQLLFYSVGIGQISSEVPQNLSASRPQDRQFILSSKKLLLSDSGFYLCAWSVVATQYFGPGTRLLVL.